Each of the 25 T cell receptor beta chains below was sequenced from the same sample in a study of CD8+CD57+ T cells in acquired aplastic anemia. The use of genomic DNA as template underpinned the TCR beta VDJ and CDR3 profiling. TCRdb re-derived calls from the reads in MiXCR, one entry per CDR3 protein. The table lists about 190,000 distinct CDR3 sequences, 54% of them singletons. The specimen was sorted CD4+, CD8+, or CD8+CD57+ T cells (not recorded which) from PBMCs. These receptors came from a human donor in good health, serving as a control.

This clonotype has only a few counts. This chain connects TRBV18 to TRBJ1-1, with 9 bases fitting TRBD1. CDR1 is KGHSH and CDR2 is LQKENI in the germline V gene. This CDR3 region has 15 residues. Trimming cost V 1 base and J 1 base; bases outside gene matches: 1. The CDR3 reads CASSPRQGGNTEAFF. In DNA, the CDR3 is TGTGCCAGCTCACCACGACAGGGGGGGAACACTGAAGCTTTCTTT.

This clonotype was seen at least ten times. The CDR3 region has the DNA TGTGCCAGCAGCGTAGGGGAGCTGGGACTTCAAGAGACCCAGTACTTC. It encodes CASSVGELGLQETQYF. J is TRBJ2-5 and V is TRBV9; D is possibly TRBD2 (6 bases). Germline V lookup: CDR1 SGDLS, CDR2 YYNGEE. The CDR3 runs 16 residues. V was pared by 0 bases and J by 2 bases, with 14 bases between.

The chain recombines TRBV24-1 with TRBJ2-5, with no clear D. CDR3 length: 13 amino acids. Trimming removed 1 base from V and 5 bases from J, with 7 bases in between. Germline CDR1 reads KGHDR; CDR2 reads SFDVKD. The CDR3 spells CATSDLLAETQYF. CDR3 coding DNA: TGTGCCACCAGTGATTTACTTGCTGAGACCCAGTACTTC.

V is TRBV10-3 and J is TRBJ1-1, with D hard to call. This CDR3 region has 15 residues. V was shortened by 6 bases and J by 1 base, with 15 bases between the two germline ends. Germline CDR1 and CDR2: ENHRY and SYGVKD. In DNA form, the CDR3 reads TGTGCCATCAGGTTGGTAGCCCAATCGAACACTGAAGCTTTCTTT. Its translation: CAIRLVAQSNTEAFF.

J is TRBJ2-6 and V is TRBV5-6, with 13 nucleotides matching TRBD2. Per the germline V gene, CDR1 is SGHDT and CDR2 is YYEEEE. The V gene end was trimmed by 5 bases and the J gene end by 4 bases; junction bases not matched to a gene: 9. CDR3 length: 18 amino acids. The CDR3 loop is CASRGLAGTNTGANVLTF. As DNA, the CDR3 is TGTGCCAGCAGGGGACTAGCGGGGACGAACACCGGGGCCAACGTCCTGACTTTC.

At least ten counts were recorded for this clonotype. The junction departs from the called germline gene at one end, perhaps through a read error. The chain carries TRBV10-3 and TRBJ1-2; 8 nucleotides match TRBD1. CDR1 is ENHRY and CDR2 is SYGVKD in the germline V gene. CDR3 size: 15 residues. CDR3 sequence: CAISEGQGTNYGHTF. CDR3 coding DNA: TGTGCCATCAGTGAAGGACAGGGAACTAACTATGGCCACACCTTC.

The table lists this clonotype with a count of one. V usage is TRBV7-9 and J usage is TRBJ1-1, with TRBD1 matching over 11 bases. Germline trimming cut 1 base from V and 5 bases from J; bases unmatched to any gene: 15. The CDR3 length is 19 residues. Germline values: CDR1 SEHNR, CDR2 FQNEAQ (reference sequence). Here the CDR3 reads CASSLGTWTGGGGRTEAFF. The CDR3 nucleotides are TGTGCCAGCAGCTTAGGAACTTGGACAGGGGGCGGAGGGAGGACTGAAGCTTTCTTT.

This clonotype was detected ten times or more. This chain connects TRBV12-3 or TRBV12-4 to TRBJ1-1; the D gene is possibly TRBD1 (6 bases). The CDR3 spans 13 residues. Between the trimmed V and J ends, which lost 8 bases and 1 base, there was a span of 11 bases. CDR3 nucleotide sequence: TGTGCCAGCTCTGGACAGTGGAACACTGAAGCTTTCTTT. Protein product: CASSGQWNTEAFF.

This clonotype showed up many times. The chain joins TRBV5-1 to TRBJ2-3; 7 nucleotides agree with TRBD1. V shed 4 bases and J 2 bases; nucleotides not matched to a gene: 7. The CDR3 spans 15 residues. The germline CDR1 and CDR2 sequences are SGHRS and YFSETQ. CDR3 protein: CASSPLQGNTDTQYF. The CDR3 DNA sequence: TGCGCCAGCAGCCCATTACAGGGGAACACAGATACGCAGTATTTT. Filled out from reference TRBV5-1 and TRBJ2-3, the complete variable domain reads KAGVTQTPRYLIKTRGQQVTLSCSPISGHRSVSWYQQTPGQGLQFLFEYFSETQRNKGNFPGRFSGRQFSNSRSEMNVSTLELGDSALYLCASSPLQGNTDTQYFGPGTRLTVL.

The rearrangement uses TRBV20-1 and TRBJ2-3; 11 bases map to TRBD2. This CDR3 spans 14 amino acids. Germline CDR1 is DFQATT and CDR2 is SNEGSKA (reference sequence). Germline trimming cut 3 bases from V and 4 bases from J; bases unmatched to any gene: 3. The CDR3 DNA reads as TGCAGTGCTAGGACTAGCGGGGCATCAGATACGCAGTATTTT. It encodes CSARTSGASDTQYF.

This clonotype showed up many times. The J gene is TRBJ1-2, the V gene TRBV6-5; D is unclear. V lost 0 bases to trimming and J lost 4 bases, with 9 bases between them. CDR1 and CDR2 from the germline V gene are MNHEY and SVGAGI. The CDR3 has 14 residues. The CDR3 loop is CASSYSLGSYGYTF. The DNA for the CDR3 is TGTGCCAGCAGTTACTCCTTGGGTTCCTATGGCTACACCTTC.

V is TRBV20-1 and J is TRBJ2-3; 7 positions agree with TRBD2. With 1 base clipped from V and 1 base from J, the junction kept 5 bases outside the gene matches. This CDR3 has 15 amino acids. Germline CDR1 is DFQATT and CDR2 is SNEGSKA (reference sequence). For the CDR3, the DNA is TGCAGTGCTAGAGGGGGCCGGGGGGGCACAGATACGCAGTATTTT. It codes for CSARGGRGGTDTQYF.

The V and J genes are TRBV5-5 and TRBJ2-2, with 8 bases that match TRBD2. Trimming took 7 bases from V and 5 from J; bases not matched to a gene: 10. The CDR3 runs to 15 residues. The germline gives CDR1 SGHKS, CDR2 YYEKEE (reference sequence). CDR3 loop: CASSPRREGTGELFF. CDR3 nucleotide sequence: TGTGCCAGCTCCCCCCGCCGGGAGGGAACCGGGGAGCTGTTTTTT.

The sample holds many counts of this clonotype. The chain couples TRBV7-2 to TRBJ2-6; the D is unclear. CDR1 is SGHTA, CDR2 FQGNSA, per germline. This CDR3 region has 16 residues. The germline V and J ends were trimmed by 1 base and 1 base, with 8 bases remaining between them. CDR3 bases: TGTGCCAGCAGCTTAGAATCCGTATCTGGGGCCAACGTCCTGACTTTC. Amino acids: CASSLESVSGANVLTF.

The CDR3: CAISRGQENQPQHF. The DNA of the CDR3 is TGTGCCATCAGCAGAGGACAGGAGAATCAGCCCCAGCATTTT. V is TRBV10-3 and J is TRBJ1-5; TRBD1 matches at 7 bases. This CDR3 comprises 14 residues. Trimming at V came to 6 bases and at J to 4 bases, leaving 6 bases not matched to a gene. Germline lookup yields CDR1 ENHRY and CDR2 SYGVKD.

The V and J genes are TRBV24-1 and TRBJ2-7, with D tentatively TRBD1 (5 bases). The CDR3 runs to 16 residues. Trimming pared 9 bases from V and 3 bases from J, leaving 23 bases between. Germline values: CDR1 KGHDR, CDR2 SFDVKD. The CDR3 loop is CATVRPQGTRNYEQYF. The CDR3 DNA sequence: TGTGCCACCGTCCGACCTCAGGGTACGAGGAACTACGAGCAGTACTTC.

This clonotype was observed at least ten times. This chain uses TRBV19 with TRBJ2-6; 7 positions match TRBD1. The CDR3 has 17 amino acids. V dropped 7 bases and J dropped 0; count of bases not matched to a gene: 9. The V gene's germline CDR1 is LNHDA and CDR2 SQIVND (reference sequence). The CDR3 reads CASTRQGSSSGANVLTF. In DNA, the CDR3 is TGTGCCAGTACTAGACAGGGCTCCAGCTCTGGGGCCAACGTCCTGACTTTC.

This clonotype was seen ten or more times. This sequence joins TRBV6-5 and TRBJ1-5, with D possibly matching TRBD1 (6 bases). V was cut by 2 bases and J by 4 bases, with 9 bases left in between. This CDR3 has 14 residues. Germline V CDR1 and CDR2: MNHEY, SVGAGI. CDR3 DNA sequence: TGTGCCAGCAGTTACGGACAGTTAAATCAGCCCCAGCATTTT. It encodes CASSYGQLNQPQHF.

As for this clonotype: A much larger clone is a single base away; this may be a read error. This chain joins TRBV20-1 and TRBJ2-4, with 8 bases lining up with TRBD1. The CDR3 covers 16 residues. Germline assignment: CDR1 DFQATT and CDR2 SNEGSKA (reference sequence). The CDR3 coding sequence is TGCAGTGCTAGAGATCAGTTCACAGGGGGTGAAAACATTCGGTACTTC. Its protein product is CSARDQFTGGENIRYF.

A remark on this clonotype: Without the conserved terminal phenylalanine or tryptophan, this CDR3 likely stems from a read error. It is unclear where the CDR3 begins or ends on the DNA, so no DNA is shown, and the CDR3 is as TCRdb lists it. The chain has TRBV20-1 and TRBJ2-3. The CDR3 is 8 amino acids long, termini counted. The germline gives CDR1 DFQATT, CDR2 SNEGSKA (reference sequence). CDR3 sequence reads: CSASPIGL.

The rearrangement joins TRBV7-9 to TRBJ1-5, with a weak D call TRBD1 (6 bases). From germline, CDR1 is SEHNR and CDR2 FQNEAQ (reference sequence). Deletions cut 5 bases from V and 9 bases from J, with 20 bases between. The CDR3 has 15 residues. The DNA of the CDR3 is TGTGCCAGCAGCGGGGGTACAGGGCTGGATCCGCCCCAGCATTTT. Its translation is CASSGGTGLDPPQHF.

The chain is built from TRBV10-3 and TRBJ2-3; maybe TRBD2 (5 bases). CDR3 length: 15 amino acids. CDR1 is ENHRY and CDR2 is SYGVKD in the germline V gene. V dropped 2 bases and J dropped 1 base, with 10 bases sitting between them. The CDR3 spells CAISEGGAGTDTQYF. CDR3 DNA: TGTGCCATCAGTGAGGGCGGAGCGGGCACAGATACGCAGTATTTT.

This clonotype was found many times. CDR3 sequence reads: CASSLWWDTEAFF. CDR3 DNA sequence: TGTGCCAGCAGCTTGTGGTGGGACACTGAAGCTTTCTTT. The chain joins TRBV5-4 to TRBJ1-1, with D unresolved. CDR1 SGHNT and CDR2 YYREEE come from the germline V gene (reference sequence). This CDR3 region has 13 residues. Trimming shortened V by 1 base and J by 3 bases, and 7 bases separated the two germline ends.

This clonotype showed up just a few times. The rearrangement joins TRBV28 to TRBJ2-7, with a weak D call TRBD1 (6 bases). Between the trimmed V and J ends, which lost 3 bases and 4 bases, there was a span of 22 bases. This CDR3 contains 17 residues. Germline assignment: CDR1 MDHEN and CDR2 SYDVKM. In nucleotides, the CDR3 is TGTGCCAGCAGTTTTTTCGTCACTGGGCGAGGGGGTTACGAGCAGTACTTC. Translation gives CASSFFVTGRGGYEQYF.

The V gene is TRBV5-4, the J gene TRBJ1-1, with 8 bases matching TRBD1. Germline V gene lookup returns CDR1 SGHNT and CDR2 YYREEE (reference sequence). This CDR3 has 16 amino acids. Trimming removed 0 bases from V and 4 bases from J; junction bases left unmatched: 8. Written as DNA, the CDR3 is TGTGCCAGCAGCTTGGGATCAGGGGGCCTTTTCACTGAAGCTTTCTTT. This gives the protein CASSLGSGGLFTEAFF.